This T cell receptor beta chain was sequenced for a study of blood T cell repertoires in COVID-19 (dated by TCRdb to 2019 to 2021). Turning to the overall study: Samples from collaborators originated in the United States, Italy and Spain and spanned both the acute and convalescent phases of COVID-19. Samples came from the ongoing ImmuneRACE study (first 160 participants) plus 1,254 subjects from 6 global collaborators. The material from the prospective study consisted of cDNA or gDNA derived from T cells, B-cell-depleted T cells, or PBMCs. The sample metadata nearly always contained a de-identified subject ID, COVID-19 status, age in years and sex. The repertoires were released in a freely available public database meant as a resource for research on the immune response to SARS-CoV-2. Deeply sampled blood TCRbeta repertoires from subjects exposed to, actively infected with, or recovered from COVID-19 were included in the dataset. Where HLA class I and class II types were available, the types were taken from metadata supplied by the sample provider, not from assay-based typing. Findings and caveats that apply to the study as a whole: How much clinical and demographic metadata was included differed by source and by participant, and the metadata was provided uncurated.

Points on this clone: Its cognate antigen has yet to be identified. No quality values exist for individual bases; no much larger clone is one base distant.

Collaborating institutions collected whole blood in K2EDTA tubes following their own protocols. Collaborator samples were shipped for TCRbeta analysis as frozen whole blood, isolated PBMCs, or DNA extracted from either sample type. V is clipped by 1 base and J by 3 bases, and the sequence between their germline boundaries is 12 bases long. There are 15 amino acids in the CDR3, from cysteine to phenylalanine inclusive. Only the CDR3 portion is preserved as DNA: 45 bases, with reading frame beginning at the first base. Reading the germline V gene gives CDR1 MGHRA and CDR2 YSYEKL. TCRbeta CDR3 regions were amplified from genomic DNA using the immunoSEQ Assay, a bias-controlled multiplex PCR. As for the authors' bioinformatics: The number of nucleated cells in each sample was estimated by amplification of reference gene primers within the assay. To quantify the absolute abundance of each unique TCRbeta CDR3 rearrangement, sequence reads were collapsed and filtered. For each sample, productive Simpson clonality was calculated as the square root of Simpson's diversity index over productive rearrangements. TCRdb obtained this table from immuneACCESS and retained in-frame rearrangements with V and J assigned. These tables miss some clones; where compared with another copy, unresolved V genes account for less than half of the shortfall, and the remainder is unexplained. V, J and clone size are those of that table, while D and trimming were read from the DNA. The sample includes 190,000 or so clones, with approximately 86% observed a single time. The top ten hold less than 3.5% of the sample.

Source material: peripheral blood. This receptor was identified in a middle-aged man with active or convalescent COVID-19. This receptor chain uses TRBV4-1 and TRBJ1-1; TRBD1 might be the D gene, on 6 matching bases. The CDR3 protein is CASSQGLGGDTEAFF. The nucleotide sequence is given as TGCGCCAGCAGCCAAGGACTAGGGGGGGACACTGAAGCTTTCTTT.